Below are 21 T cell receptor beta chains sequenced from a single sample in a study of spatial heterogeneity in lung cancer. Time point in this sample: sample taken at primary tumor resection. Sequencing of whole RNA from tumor, nontumor lung or frozen PBMC involved no sorting. Using its own MiXCR run on the 5' RACE reads, TCRdb lists one record per CDR3 protein. The table records roughly 49,000 distinct CDR3 sequences, 6% to 9% of them present only once. Sequenced here: PBMCs, sampled at surgery. These receptors were collected from a female donor with early-stage non-small cell lung cancer.

This clonotype was found many times. The V gene is TRBV5-4, the J gene TRBJ2-3; 7 bases align to TRBD1. Looked up from germline, CDR1 is SGHNT and CDR2 is YYREEE (reference sequence). The junction had 7 bases not matched to a gene; V was cut back by 4 bases and J by 2 bases. The CDR3 loop spans 15 amino acids. CDR3 sequence reads: CASSLRQGYTDTQYF. DNA for the CDR3: TGTGCCAGCAGCCTAAGACAGGGCTACACAGATACGCAGTATTTT.

This sequence joins TRBV12-3 or TRBV12-4 and TRBJ1-5; D call uncertain. The CDR3 runs to 14 residues. Trimming cost V 5 bases and J 5 bases, with 13 bases left between them. The DNA of the CDR3 is TGTGCCAGCAGTCCATTTAGTAACTATCAGCCCCAGCATTTT. Translation gives CASSPFSNYQPQHF.

This clonotype was seen ten or more times. The chain carries TRBV5-5 and TRBJ2-5; 7 bases map to TRBD1. The CDR3 consists of 17 residues. Losses at the gene ends were 3 bases for V and 5 bases for J; bases not matched to a gene: 16. The germline V gene has CDR1 SGHKS and CDR2 YYEKEE (reference sequence). The CDR3 reads CASSSVVTTGSMETQYF. In nucleotides, the CDR3 is TGTGCCAGCAGCTCCGTGGTTACGACAGGGTCGATGGAGACCCAGTACTTC.

In its sample, this clonotype was seen many times. The gene calls are TRBV5-1 and TRBJ2-2; 9 positions agree with TRBD1. The CDR3 has 15 amino acids. Germline lookup yields CDR1 SGHRS and CDR2 YFSETQ. J lost 10 bases, V lost 3 bases, and 10 bases had no gene match. CDR3 sequence reads: CASSSTGGRVVELFF. The CDR3 bases are TGCGCCAGCAGCTCTACAGGGGGCCGAGTTGTGGAGCTGTTTTTT.

This clonotype was found many times. DNA for the CDR3: TGTGCCAGCAGCTACATGGGGGGGCCCACAGATACGCAGTATTTT. It yields the protein CASSYMGGPTDTQYF. This chain links TRBV7-9 with TRBJ2-3; TRBD2 might be the D (7 bases). Per the germline V gene, CDR1 is SEHNR and CDR2 is FQNEAQ (reference sequence). The CDR3 spans 15 residues. V lost 4 bases and J lost 2, with 13 bases in between.

In regard to this clonotype: With a much larger clone just one base away, this may be a read error. The chain recombines TRBV20-1 with TRBJ2-3; D is possibly TRBD1 or TRBD2 (6 bases each). CDR3 size: 13 residues. Germline-derived CDR1 and CDR2 are DFQATT and SNEGSKA (reference sequence). V lost 2 bases and J 8 bases, leaving 14 bases between the germline ends. The CDR3 DNA reads TGCAGTGCTAGAATTCGGGGGCAGGCTACGCAGTATTTT. Protein: CSARIRGQATQYF.

This clonotype was seen repeatedly, ten times or more. This rearrangement joins TRBV7-2 to TRBJ2-2; D perhaps matches TRBD1 (5 bases). The V gene's germline CDR1 is SGHTA and CDR2 FQGNSA. This CDR3 contains 14 residues. The ends were cut back, 5 bases at V and 2 bases at J, with 9 bases in the middle. CDR3 loop: CASSTTVNTGELFF. DNA for the CDR3: TGTGCCAGCAGCACGACAGTTAACACCGGGGAGCTGTTTTTT.

V usage is TRBV11-2 and J usage is TRBJ2-1; 9 nucleotides align to TRBD2. Germline assignment: CDR1 SGHAT and CDR2 FQNNGV. The V segment lost 4 bases and the J segment 10 bases; nucleotides outside the gene matches: 11. The CDR3 totals 15 residues. In DNA form, the CDR3 reads TGTGCCAGCAGCTCTTACAGGGCTAGCGGGGAAGAGCAGTTCTTC. This sequence encodes CASSSYRASGEEQFF. The whole variable domain, remainder taken from reference TRBV11-2 and TRBJ2-1, is EAGVAQSPRYKIIEKRQSVAFWCNPISGHATLYWYQQILGQGPKLLIQFQNNGVVDDSQLPKDRFSAERLKGVDSTLKIQPAKLEDSAVYLCASSSYRASGEEQFFGPGTRLTVL.

This rearrangement joins TRBV11-2 to TRBJ2-2; D is unresolved. The length of the CDR3 is 13 residues. In germline, CDR1 is SGHAT, CDR2 FQNNGV. Trimming shortened V by 5 bases and J by 4 bases, and 8 bases separated the two germline ends. The CDR3 region has the DNA TGTGCCAGCAGCACCTACATCACCGGGGAGCTGTTTTTT. Residues: CASSTYITGELFF.

The sample holds many counts of this clonotype. The chain joins TRBV12-5 to TRBJ2-5; D possibly corresponds to TRBD1 (5 bases). The CDR3 consists of 15 residues. With 4 bases removed from V and 7 bases from J, the gap between germline ends came to 19 bases. Germline assignment: CDR1 LGHNT and CDR2 FRNRAP. CDR3 sequence reads: CASGSPQGLDGTQYF. DNA for the CDR3: TGTGCTAGTGGTTCCCCCCAGGGCCTCGACGGGACCCAGTACTTC.

The sample holds many counts of this clonotype. The V gene is TRBV6-5, the J gene TRBJ2-5; possible D gene TRBD1, 5 bases. Germline assignment: CDR1 MNHEY and CDR2 SVGAGI. This CDR3 contains 13 residues. V was pared by 4 bases and J by 1 base, with 7 bases between. The CDR3 bases are TGTGCCAGCAGTTGGGGCTCCCAAGAGACCCAGTACTTC. Amino acid sequence: CASSWGSQETQYF.

The table lists this clonotype with a few counts. This chain connects TRBV20-1 to TRBJ2-3, with TRBD1 matching 8 bases. This CDR3 spans 12 amino acids. Germline V gives CDR1 DFQATT, CDR2 SNEGSKA (reference sequence). With 5 bases clipped from V and 6 bases from J, the junction kept 4 bases outside the gene matches. CDR3 sequence reads: CSAGTGGDTQYF. DNA of the CDR3: TGCAGTGCTGGGACAGGTGGGGATACGCAGTATTTT.

This clonotype has at least ten counts. The chain employs TRBV6-2 or TRBV6-3 and TRBJ2-7, with 7 bases aligning to TRBD2. The CDR3 sequence is 18 residues long. Germline V gives CDR1 MNHEY, CDR2 SVGEGT. V shed 5 bases, J shed 2 bases, and the junction held 18 bases outside the gene matches. In DNA form, the CDR3 reads TGTGCCAGCAGTCCCGGTGGTCGGCGGGGGATTATCCCCTACGAGCAGTACTTC. It translates to CASSPGGRRGIIPYEQYF.

In its sample, this clonotype was seen many times. The gene calls are TRBV12-2 and TRBJ2-3; the table names TRBD1, a call not compared with the DNA. TRBV12-2 is a pseudogene. The CDR3 contains 19 residues. The CDR3 is CASRSQEPPGEESTDTQYF. DNA of the CDR3: TGTGCAAGTCGCTCCCAAGAGCCGCCCGGGGAGGAAAGCACAGATACGCAGTATTTT.

At least ten counts were recorded for this clonotype. The chain recombines TRBV7-2 with TRBJ2-3, with D hard to call. Germline V CDR1 and CDR2: SGHTA, FQGNSA. This CDR3 spans 12 amino acids. Trimming took off 4 bases at V and 5 bases at J, with 7 bases between the two ends. Written as DNA, the CDR3 is TGTGCCAGCAGCTCTCAGAGAGATACGCAGTATTTT. It yields the protein CASSSQRDTQYF.

This clonotype showed up many times. The chain links TRBV10-2 to TRBJ2-3; TRBD2 is a possible D gene (5 bases). V was cut by 7 bases and J by 5 bases, with 10 bases left in between. This CDR3 spans 12 amino acids. Germline assignment: CDR1 WSHSY and CDR2 SAAADI. The CDR3 region has the DNA TGCGCCAGCACCCGGGGTCGAGATACGCAGTATTTT. It codes for CASTRGRDTQYF.

This clonotype showed up just a few times. This rearrangement joins TRBV5-1 to TRBJ2-2; no firm D call. The V and J ends lost 1 base and 3 bases respectively, with 7 bases between them. Germline V gives CDR1 SGHRS, CDR2 YFSETQ. The CDR3 has 14 amino acids. The CDR3 reads CASSLPGHTGELFF. CDR3 coding DNA: TGCGCCAGCAGCTTGCCGGGCCACACCGGGGAGCTGTTTTTT.

The CDR3 reads CASSPGRNQPQHF. CDR3 DNA: TGTGCCAGCAGCCCGGGGAGGAATCAGCCCCAGCATTTT. The chain uses TRBV5-4 and TRBJ1-5, with D hard to call. CDR1 is SGHNT, CDR2 YYREEE, per germline (reference sequence). V was clipped by 4 bases and J by 4 bases, with 9 bases between them. The length of the CDR3 is 13 residues.

This clonotype came up many times. This sequence joins TRBV2 and TRBJ1-4, with D possibly TRBD1 on 6 matching bases. Trimming removed 5 bases from V and 8 bases from J, with 15 bases in between. This CDR3 spans 14 amino acids. From germline, CDR1 is SNHLY and CDR2 FYNNEI. CDR3 bases: TGTGCCAGCAGTCAACAGGGTATTCGAGAAAAACTGTTTTTT. Encoded protein: CASSQQGIREKLFF.

This clonotype was picked up many times. The chain has TRBV3-1 and TRBJ2-3, with a possible D match to TRBD1 (6 bases). This CDR3 contains 13 residues. CDR1 and CDR2 from the germline V gene are LGHDT and YNNKEL (reference sequence). V was clipped by 11 bases and J by 4 bases, with 16 bases between them. CDR3 region: CAVGLGASDTQYF. The CDR3 coding sequence is TGTGCCGTGGGGTTGGGGGCTTCAGATACGCAGTATTTT.

This clonotype was detected ten times or more. The chain is built from TRBV2 and TRBJ2-1; tentative D call: TRBD2 (6 bases). Germline V gene sequence: CDR1 SNHLY, CDR2 FYNNEI. Trimming took off 4 bases at V and 8 bases at J, with 24 bases between the two ends. CDR3 size: 17 residues. The CDR3, as DNA: TGTGCCAGCAGTGGTGACATTAGGACTACCTTTACGGATGAGCAGTTCTTC. Its translation is CASSGDIRTTFTDEQFF.